These 14 T cell receptor beta chains originate from one sample sequenced in a study. The sorted Tregs were CD4+CD25+CD127-/low cells. One entry per CDR3 protein, called by TCRdb with MiXCR from the 5' RACE reads. The table includes approximately 40,000 distinct CDR3 sequences, roughly a fifth detected once. Material for sequencing was Tregs sorted from blood. These receptors all stem from a female donor with breast cancer.

This clonotype was counted once. A much larger clone differs by one base, so this may be a read error. V is TRBV15 and J is TRBJ2-3; 7 bases are a match to TRBD2. The CDR3 extends over 14 amino acids. The germline CDR1 and CDR2 sequences are LNHNV and YYDKDF (reference sequence). CDR3 bases: TGTGGCACCCGGCTAGCGGAGAGCACAGATACGCAGTATTTT. It codes for CGTRLAESTDTQYF.

With respect to this clonotype: One base away lies a much larger clone, so this may be a sequencing read error. The chain employs TRBV20-1 and TRBJ1-4; D possibly corresponds to TRBD1 (6 bases). The CDR3 length is 15 residues. Trimming shortened V by 4 bases and J by 0 bases, and 12 bases separated the two germline ends. Germline V CDR1 and CDR2: DFQATT, SNEGSKA (reference sequence). The CDR3 loop reads CSATPRGPTNEKLFF. As DNA, the CDR3 is TGCAGTGCTACCCCCAGGGGTCCAACTAATGAAAAACTGTTTTTT.

CDR3 loop: CASSPGTGSNEQFF. The CDR3 nucleotides are TGTGCCAGCAGTCCCGGGACAGGGTCCAATGAGCAGTTCTTC. The V and J genes are TRBV7-3 and TRBJ2-1; 9 bases map to TRBD1. Losses at the gene ends were 6 bases for V and 6 bases for J; bases not matched to a gene: 6. Per germline, CDR1 SGHTA and CDR2 FQGTGA. This CDR3 is built from 14 residues.

This chain links TRBV5-4 with TRBJ2-5, with TRBD2 matching over 9 bases. The CDR3 extends over 15 amino acids. CDR1 and CDR2 from the germline V gene are SGHNT and YYREEE (reference sequence). Germline trimming cut 4 bases from V and 7 bases from J; bases unmatched to any gene: 11. The CDR3 coding sequence is TGTGCCAGCAGCCTCCCGACTAGCGGATTTGGGACCCAGTACTTC. This codes for CASSLPTSGFGTQYF.

The rearrangement joins TRBV30 to TRBJ2-1, with 8 positions matching TRBD2. The CDR3 is made up of 20 amino acids. The germline gives CDR1 GTSNPN, CDR2 SVGIG (reference sequence). V lost 3 bases and J lost 0; bases outside the gene matches: 19. This CDR3 is CAWRRQRVLGGGSSYNEQFF. For the CDR3, the DNA is TGTGCCTGGAGAAGACAAAGGGTTCTGGGCGGGGGGAGCTCCTACAATGAGCAGTTCTTC.

As concerns this clonotype: This may be a read error: a much more frequent sequence differs by one nucleotide. V gene TRBV5-4 combines with J gene TRBJ2-3; TRBD1 matches at 7 bases. V lost 2 bases, J lost 1 base, and 4 bases stayed unmatched. Germline assignment: CDR1 SGHNT and CDR2 YYREEE (reference sequence). This CDR3 region has 15 residues. CDR3 bases: TGTGCCAGCAGCTTAGGGGACAGAGGCACAGATACGCAGTATTTT. It codes for CASSLGDRGTDTQYF.

This clonotype showed up many times. The CDR3 is CSVGGTSGKGSADTQYF. CDR3 nucleotides: TGCAGCGTTGGAGGGACTAGCGGAAAAGGATCTGCAGATACGCAGTATTTT. J is TRBJ2-3 and V is TRBV29-1; 11 bases match TRBD2. There are 17 residues in the CDR3. J lost 4 bases, V lost 4 bases, and 13 bases had no gene match. CDR1 is SQVTM, CDR2 ANQGSEA, per germline.

The chain combines TRBV27 with TRBJ1-2; TRBD1 matches 7 bases. CDR3 size: 15 residues. V shed 2 bases, J shed 3 bases, and the junction held 6 bases outside the gene matches. Germline-derived CDR1 and CDR2 are MNHEY and SMNVEV (reference sequence). The CDR3 is CASSLVPGQYYGYTF. The DNA of the CDR3 is TGTGCCAGCAGTTTAGTGCCGGGACAGTACTATGGCTACACCTTC.

This clonotype has a handful of counts. The gene calls are TRBV12-3 or TRBV12-4 and TRBJ2-2; D is uncertain. CDR3 size: 18 residues. V lost 2 bases and J lost 3, with 19 bases in between. The CDR3: CASSLRSSSKFHTGELFF. The DNA for the CDR3 is TGTGCCAGCAGTTTAAGGTCCAGCTCAAAATTCCACACCGGGGAGCTGTTTTTT.

A few counts support this clonotype. The chain links TRBV4-1 to TRBJ2-6; 10 nucleotides line up with TRBD2. The CDR3 runs 19 residues. Germline V gene sequence: CDR1 MGHRA, CDR2 YSYEKL. Germline trimming cut 4 bases from V and 2 bases from J; bases unmatched to any gene: 11. CDR3 loop: CASSLTWVAGGTGANVLTF. CDR3 in DNA: TGCGCCAGCAGCCTCACCTGGGTAGCGGGAGGAACTGGGGCCAACGTCCTGACTTTC.

This clonotype turned up a few times. The CDR3, as DNA: TGTGCCAGCAGTCTGACAGGGTACACCGGGGAGCTGTTTTTT. Translating gives CASSLTGYTGELFF. The chain links TRBV27 to TRBJ2-2; 7 positions match TRBD1. Unmatched junction bases numbered 3, after V lost 5 bases and J lost 3 bases. This CDR3 spans 14 amino acids. Germline CDR1 MNHEY, CDR2 SMNVEV (reference sequence).

There are a few counts of this clonotype. The chain has TRBV6-2 or TRBV6-3 and TRBJ2-4, with 12 bases identical to TRBD2. The CDR3 is 18 residues long. The germline V gene encodes CDR1 MNHEY and CDR2 SVGEGT. Losses at the gene ends were 6 bases for V and 9 bases for J; bases not matched to a gene: 18. The CDR3 reads CASSSGHLRLAGEVIQYF. The CDR3 bases are TGTGCCAGCAGCTCAGGACACCTCCGACTAGCGGGAGAAGTCATTCAGTACTTC.

Concerning this clonotype: This sequence may be a read error, since a much larger clone differs from it by one base. The rearrangement joins TRBV6-5 to TRBJ2-1, with D possibly matching TRBD1 (6 bases). Germline CDR1 MNHEY, CDR2 SVGAGI. V was cut by 6 bases and J by 9 bases, with 15 bases left in between. CDR3 size: 13 residues. This CDR3 reads CASRRTEWSEQFF. In DNA form, the CDR3 reads TGTGCCAGCAGAAGGACAGAGTGGAGTGAGCAGTTCTTC.

The chain's CDR3 is CSVALGVDEQYF. The CDR3 nucleotides read TGCAGCGTTGCCCTGGGGGTAGACGAGCAGTACTTC. The J gene is TRBJ2-7, the V gene TRBV29-1; either TRBD1 or TRBD2 may fit D (5 bases each). The CDR3 contains 12 residues. The germline CDR1 and CDR2 sequences are SQVTM and ANQGSEA. V was clipped by 4 bases and J by 5 bases, with 12 bases between them.